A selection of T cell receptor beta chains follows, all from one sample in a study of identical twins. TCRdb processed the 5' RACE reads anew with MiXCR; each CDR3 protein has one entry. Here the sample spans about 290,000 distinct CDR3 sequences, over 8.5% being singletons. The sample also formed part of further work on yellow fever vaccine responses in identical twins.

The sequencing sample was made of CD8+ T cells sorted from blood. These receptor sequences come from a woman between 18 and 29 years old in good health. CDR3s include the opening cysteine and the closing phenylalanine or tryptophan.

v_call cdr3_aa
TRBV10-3 CAIRRTSGKDYEQYF
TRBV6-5 CASSHYSGTGYEQFF
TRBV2 CASSGAAAFF
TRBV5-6 CASSSSARGPPGELFF
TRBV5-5 CASSGRQGGNEQFF
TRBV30 CAWSARHVEQYF
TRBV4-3 CASSQDRGYGLNTEAFF
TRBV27 CASLLRDRATDTQYF
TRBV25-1 CASSDRDRPTYEQYF
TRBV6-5 CASSYSTQGAGGYTF
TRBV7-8 CASSLALVEDEQFF
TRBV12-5 CARNRGGNGEAFF
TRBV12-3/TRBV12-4 CASSWAPGLAKTYNEQFF
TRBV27 CASSPSAGAYEQYF
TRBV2 CASKSGGGNTEAFF
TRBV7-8 CASRLHSTDGSYNEQFF
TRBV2 CASSDTSYYF
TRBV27 CASSFLPPGRGNSPLHF
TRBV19 CASTQSGTPSDEQYF
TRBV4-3 CASSQVSEEQFF
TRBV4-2 CASSQSLAGGGDEQFF
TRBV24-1 CATTDGPVGTDTQYF
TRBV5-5 CASSTGTGVTDTQYF
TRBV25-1 CASSEGEGAGGYTF
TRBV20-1 CSASPAELRGTQPQHF
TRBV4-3 CASSQGLRDQPQHF
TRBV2 CASSEFVYNEQFF
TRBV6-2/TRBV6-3 CASSTNLITENTGELFF
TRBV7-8 CASSFSLETGTHTGELFF
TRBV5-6 CASSHGTALNEQFF
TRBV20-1 CSARDPPSLTPFYEQYF
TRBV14 CASSQGEASFVGANVLTF
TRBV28 CASSSDRHTDTQYF
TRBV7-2 CASRPRGSGELFF
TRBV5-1 CASSIRQGATDTQYF
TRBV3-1 CASSHPYQETQYF
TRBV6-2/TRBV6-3 CASWSGQGGYSNQPQHF
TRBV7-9 CASSPLLAGVNEQFF
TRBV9 CASSVRREETQYF
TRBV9 CASSVVLAENYEQYF
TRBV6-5 CASSYRPPRDTQYF
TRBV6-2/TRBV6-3 CASSPGQLNNEQFF
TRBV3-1 CASSQDPPTESYEQYF
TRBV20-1 CSARDPGYSNQPQHF
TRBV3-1 CASSQAPPLAGDNEQFF
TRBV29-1 CSVEGQQETQYF
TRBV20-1 CSARDQVGGGHEQFF
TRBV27 CASSLSPQGRGEKLFF
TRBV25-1 CATTGGPSYEQYF
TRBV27 CASSLPSLNEQFF
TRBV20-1 CSARDRGANEQFF
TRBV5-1 CASSLDGWTETQYF
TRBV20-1 CSARDSRGRAYEQYF
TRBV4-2 CASSSPGGKETQYF
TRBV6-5 CASSFSGGWDGYTF
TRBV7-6 CASSSPDRGNTGELFF
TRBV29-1 CSVEEGDSGDEQYF
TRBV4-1 CASSQDPGHNEQFF
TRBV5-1 CASSAGTSGSDTQYF